This TCR beta chain emerged from a study of T cells in Graves' hyperthyroidism and ophthalmopathy. The study defined stable Graves' hyperthyroidism as no ophthalmopathy progression within 18 months. Each diagnosis drew on symptoms, thyroxine, TRAb, thyroid ultrasound and orbital computed tomography findings. From germline, CDR1 is SGHKS and CDR2 YYEKEE (reference sequence). This CDR3 comprises 15 residues. The V end lost 0 bases, the J end lost 3 bases, and 12 bases lay between the germline ends. There were TCR beta CDR3 regions amplified from RNA transcripts. During a first-round RT-PCR of the TCR CDR3, the HTBI primer set was used. TCRdb re-called the multiplex PCR reads through MiXCR, storing one row per CDR3 protein. Of more than 150,000 distinct CDR3 sequences in the sample, around 15% were seen once.

The chain employs TRBV5-5 and TRBJ1-1; D remains ambiguous. The sequenced material came from blood. The TCR originated in a woman between 45 and 65 years old with Graves' hyperthyroidism. This CDR3 is CASSLDPDPDTEAFF. CDR3 nucleotides: TGTGCCAGCAGCTTGGATCCAGATCCCGACACTGAAGCTTTCTTT. Complete variable domain (other parts from reference TRBV5-5 and TRBJ1-1): DAGVTQSPTHLIKTRGQQVTLRCSPISGHKSVSWYQQVLGQGPQFIFQYYEKEERGRGNFPDRFSARQFPNYSSELNVNALLLGDSALYLCASSLDPDPDTEAFFGQGTRLTVV.